The clone carrying this TCR beta chain turned up a few times. Its cognate antigen is unknown. Expressed TCRB transcripts were sequenced because the isolated RNA had all been reverse transcribed beforehand. Libraries were prepared by immunoSEQ multiplex PCR; TCRdb keeps only in-frame clonotypes and omits some of them. The table lists about 360,000 clones, approximately 12% of them singletons. The data were obtained in a study of beta chain features in type 1 diabetes. Study-level points and caveats: Patients with Type 1 diabetes showed moderately but significantly shorter TCRB CDR3s in all four CD4+ subsets.

Sequencing was performed on naive CD4+ T cells from blood. The clonotype was recovered from a woman between 18 and 29 years old with type 1 diabetes.

CDR3 residues: CASSLGTGPNEQFF. The CDR3 region has the DNA TGCGCCAGCAGCCTGGGGACAGGCCCTAATGAGCAGTTCTTC. The genes are TRBV5-1 and TRBJ2-1, with 8 bases matching TRBD1. Germline loops: CDR1 SGHRS, CDR2 YFSETQ. The V segment lost 4 bases and the J segment 7 bases; nucleotides outside the gene matches: 7. This CDR3 is 14 amino acids long.